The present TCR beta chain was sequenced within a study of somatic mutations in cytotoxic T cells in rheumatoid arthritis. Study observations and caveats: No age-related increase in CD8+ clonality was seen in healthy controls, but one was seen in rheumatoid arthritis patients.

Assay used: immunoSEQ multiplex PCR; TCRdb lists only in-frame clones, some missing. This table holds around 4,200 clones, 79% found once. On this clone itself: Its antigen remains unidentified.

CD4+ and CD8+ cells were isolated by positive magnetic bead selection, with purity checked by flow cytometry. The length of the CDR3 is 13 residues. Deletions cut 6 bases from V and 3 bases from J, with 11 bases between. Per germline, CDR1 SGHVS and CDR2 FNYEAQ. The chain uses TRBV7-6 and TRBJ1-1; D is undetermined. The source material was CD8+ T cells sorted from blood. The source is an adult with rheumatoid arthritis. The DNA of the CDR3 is TGTGCCAGCAGTTACCAGCAGGACACTGAAGCTTTCTTT. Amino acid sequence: CASSYQQDTEAFF.